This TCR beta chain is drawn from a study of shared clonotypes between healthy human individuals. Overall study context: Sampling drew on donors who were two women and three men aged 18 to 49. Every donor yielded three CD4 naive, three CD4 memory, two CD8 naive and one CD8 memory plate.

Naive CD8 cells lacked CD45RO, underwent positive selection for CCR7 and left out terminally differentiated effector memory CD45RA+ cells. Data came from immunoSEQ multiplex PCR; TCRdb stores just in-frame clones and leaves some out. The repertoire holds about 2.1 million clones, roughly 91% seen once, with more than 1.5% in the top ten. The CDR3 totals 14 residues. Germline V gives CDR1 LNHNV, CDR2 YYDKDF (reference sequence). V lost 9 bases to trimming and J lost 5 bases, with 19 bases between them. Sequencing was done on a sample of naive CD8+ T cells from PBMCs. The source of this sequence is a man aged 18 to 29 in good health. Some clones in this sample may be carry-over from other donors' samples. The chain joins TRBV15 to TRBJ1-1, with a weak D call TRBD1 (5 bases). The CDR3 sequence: CATSLRRWGTEAFF. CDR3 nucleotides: TGTGCCACTAGCCTAAGACGGTGGGGGACTGAAGCTTTCTTT.